The 31 T cell receptor beta chains below all came from one sample that was sequenced in a study of blood T cells in healthy people across ages. PCR was performed a second time for about 7 to 12 cycles using a sample-barcoded 5' primer and a J-beta primer mix. TCRdb reprocessed the 5' RACE reads via MiXCR and lists one record per CDR3 protein. The sample contains fewer than 2,000,000 distinct CDR3 sequences, about 39% of which appear only once. Sequenced input: blood. The receptors derive from a human donor in good health.

The chain uses TRBV29-1 and TRBJ1-2; D remains ambiguous. This CDR3 spans 12 amino acids. Trimming removed 0 bases from V and 8 bases from J, with 10 bases in between. Germline V CDR1 and CDR2: SQVTM, ANQGSEA. For the CDR3, the DNA is TGCAGCGTTGAAGAAAACGCGAACGGCTACACCTTC. Protein: CSVEENANGYTF.

This clonotype was found a few times. CDR3 nucleotide sequence: TGTGCCAGCAGTTTCGGCCAGGGAGGGCACGCGAACACCGGGGAGCTGTTTTTT. Translating it yields CASSFGQGGHANTGELFF. The V and J genes are TRBV12-3 or TRBV12-4 and TRBJ2-2, with 7 positions matching TRBD2. The CDR3 contains 18 residues. V dropped 3 bases and J dropped 0; count of bases not matched to a gene: 10.

This clonotype occurred many times. The chain couples TRBV7-2 to TRBJ2-7; 7 bases are a match to TRBD1. V lost 3 bases and J lost 2; bases outside the gene matches: 4. Germline CDR1 is SGHTA and CDR2 is FQGNSA. This CDR3 is 14 amino acids long. The DNA of the CDR3 is TGTGCCAGCAGCTTGAGTGGACAGGCCTACGAGCAGTACTTC. It encodes CASSLSGQAYEQYF. The variable domain in full, with the rest retrieved from reference TRBV7-2 and TRBJ2-7, is GAGVSQSPSNKVTEKGKDVELRCDPISGHTALYWYRQSLGQGLEFLIYFQGNSAPDKSGLPSDRFSAERTGGSVSTLTIQRTQQEDSAVYLCASSLSGQAYEQYFGPGTRLTVT.

The chain links TRBV9 to TRBJ1-2; the match to TRBD1 covers 7 bases. V gave up 0 bases and J gave up 4 bases; unmatched junction bases: 6. The CDR3 is made up of 15 amino acids. Germline V gene lookup returns CDR1 SGDLS and CDR2 YYNGEE. DNA of the CDR3: TGTGCCAGCAGCGTAGCGGGACAGTCTACCTATGGCTACACCTTC. This translates into CASSVAGQSTYGYTF.

This rearrangement joins TRBV3-1 to TRBJ1-1; perhaps TRBD1 as D (5 bases). The germline V gene has CDR1 LGHDT and CDR2 YNNKEL (reference sequence). The CDR3 totals 14 residues. V gave up 3 bases and J gave up 1 base, with 9 bases separating them. The CDR3: CASSQSDRNTEAFF. The CDR3 DNA follows: TGTGCCAGCAGCCAGTCCGACAGGAACACTGAAGCTTTCTTT.

The V and J genes are TRBV9 and TRBJ2-3; D unclear. The V gene lost 3 bases and the J gene lost 2 bases, with 16 bases spanning the gap. The germline CDR1 and CDR2 sequences are SGDLS and YYNGEE. The CDR3 has 16 amino acids. The DNA of the CDR3 is TGTGCCAGCAGCGCCCGCGATGGGGAATTCACAGATACGCAGTATTTT. Translation gives CASSARDGEFTDTQYF.

The chain links TRBV9 to TRBJ1-2; weak D call: TRBD1 (5 bases). V lost 0 bases to trimming and J lost 2 bases, with 14 bases between them. Germline lookup yields CDR1 SGDLS and CDR2 YYNGEE. CDR3 size: 16 residues. The CDR3 sequence is CASSVAGSRLNYGYTF. CDR3 nucleotides: TGTGCCAGCAGCGTAGCAGGGTCCCGTCTGAACTATGGCTACACCTTC.

This clonotype was detected only a few times. The CDR3 loop reads CASSFRSAYYEQYF. CDR3 nucleotides: TGTGCCAGCAGTTTTAGGTCGGCCTACTACGAGCAGTACTTC. The V call is TRBV28, the J call TRBJ2-7; D is unresolved. The V end lost 3 bases, the J end lost 3 bases, and 12 bases lay between the germline ends. The CDR3 runs 14 residues. Germline V gene lookup returns CDR1 MDHEN and CDR2 SYDVKM.

The chain combines TRBV10-3 with TRBJ1-6; no clear D gene. The CDR3 runs 13 residues. Trimming shortened V by 3 bases and J by 4 bases, and 4 bases separated the two germline ends. Germline CDR1 is ENHRY and CDR2 is SYGVKD. The CDR3 reads CAISDSYNSPLHF. The CDR3 bases are TGTGCCATCAGTGACAGTTATAATTCACCCCTCCACTTT.

The chain carries TRBV7-9 and TRBJ1-4, with 9 bases matching TRBD1. Germline loops: CDR1 SEHNR, CDR2 FQNEAQ (reference sequence). The V segment lost 0 bases and the J segment 0 bases; nucleotides outside the gene matches: 8. CDR3 length equals 19 residues. CDR3 nucleotide sequence: TGTGCCAGCAGCTTAGCTGACAGGGGGACTCCGTCAACTAATGAAAAACTGTTTTTT. This sequence encodes CASSLADRGTPSTNEKLFF.

In this sample, this clonotype turned up a few times. The J gene is TRBJ1-2, the V gene TRBV6-1; 8 bases match TRBD1. CDR3 length: 13 amino acids. CDR1 is MNHNS, CDR2 SASEGT, per germline. J gave up 6 bases and V 8 bases, and 8 bases lay outside the gene matches. The CDR3 protein is CASDRTGIDGYTF. In nucleotides, the CDR3 is TGTGCCAGCGATAGGACAGGGATAGATGGCTACACCTTC.

This clonotype occurred a few times. The chain has TRBV7-9 and TRBJ2-7, with D tentatively TRBD2 (6 bases). CDR3 size: 15 residues. Trimming shortened V by 3 bases and J by 2 bases, and 14 bases separated the two germline ends. The germline gives CDR1 SEHNR, CDR2 FQNEAQ (reference sequence). As DNA, the CDR3 is TGTGCCAGCAGCTTGCTCGGGGGAACTCCCTACGAGCAGTACTTC. This encodes CASSLLGGTPYEQYF.

The chain links TRBV20-1 to TRBJ2-4; no firm D call. The J call may be wrong; the DNA end is better matched by TRBJ2-7. CDR1 is DFQATT and CDR2 is SNEGSKA in the germline V gene (reference sequence). The CDR3 is 14 amino acids. The CDR3 reads CSARDPRTAGEQYF. The CDR3 DNA reads TGCAGTGCTAGAGACCCCAGGACGGCTGGCGAGCAGTACTTC.

This clonotype was found a few times. The chain uses TRBV6-6 and TRBJ1-4; D gene ambiguous. This CDR3 is 15 amino acids long. Germline V gene lookup returns CDR1 MNHNY and CDR2 SVGAGI (reference sequence). Between the trimmed V and J ends, which lost 7 bases and 14 bases, there was a span of 26 bases. The CDR3 protein is CASTFSLQTGKMLFF. CDR3 in DNA: TGTGCCAGCACCTTCAGCCTACAGACCGGAAAAATGCTGTTTTTT.

The chain joins TRBV4-3 to TRBJ2-1, with 8 bases fitting TRBD2. Germline loops: CDR1 LGHNA, CDR2 YSLEER. V dropped 0 bases and J dropped 13; count of bases not matched to a gene: 5. The length of the CDR3 is 13 residues. CDR3 sequence: CASSQDRGLDQFF. In nucleotides, the CDR3 is TGCGCCAGCAGCCAAGATAGGGGACTAGACCAGTTCTTC.

The chain recombines TRBV12-3 or TRBV12-4 with TRBJ2-2; 10 bases match TRBD1. V lost 7 bases, J lost 7 bases, and 6 bases stayed unmatched. The CDR3 length is 14 residues. This chain's CDR3 is CASTRDRGFGELFF. CDR3 nucleotide sequence: TGTGCCAGCACCAGGGACAGGGGATTCGGGGAGCTGTTTTTT.

This clonotype was seen a few times. The V and J genes are TRBV4-2 and TRBJ2-1; D not resolved. This CDR3 comprises 13 residues. Germline CDR1 reads LGHNA; CDR2 reads YNFKEQ. Trimming pared 0 bases from V and 15 bases from J, leaving 15 bases between. DNA of the CDR3: TGTGCCAGCAGCCAAGAGAGTGAGACTGGGGTGTTCTTC. It codes for CASSQESETGVFF.

This chain connects TRBV11-3 to TRBJ2-7, with 9 bases lining up with TRBD1. Germline V lookup: CDR1 SGHNT, CDR2 YENEEA. V was clipped by 5 bases and J by 3 bases; unmatched bases: 11. The CDR3 spans 16 residues. CDR3: CASSMWSGQGFYEQYF. The CDR3 DNA is TGTGCCAGCAGCATGTGGTCGGGACAGGGTTTCTACGAGCAGTACTTC.

This clonotype came up a few times. The chain couples TRBV5-1 to TRBJ2-5, with D maybe TRBD1 (6 bases). Between the trimmed V and J ends, which lost 2 bases and 1 base, there was a span of 12 bases. In germline, CDR1 is SGHRS, CDR2 YFSETQ. The CDR3 is made up of 15 amino acids. The CDR3 protein is CASSFTRGSQETQYF. In DNA form, the CDR3 reads TGCGCCAGCAGCTTTACCAGGGGATCCCAAGAGACCCAGTACTTC.

This sequence joins TRBV6-1 and TRBJ2-3, with unresolved D. Germline values: CDR1 MNHNS, CDR2 SASEGT. The CDR3 is 18 amino acids. The ends were cut back, 1 base at V and 0 bases at J, with 17 bases in the middle. CDR3 in amino acids: CASSEDARHFSSTDTQYF. The CDR3 region has the DNA TGTGCCAGCAGTGAAGACGCTCGACACTTCTCTAGCACAGATACGCAGTATTTT.

J is TRBJ2-1 and V is TRBV9; no firm D call. CDR1 and CDR2 from the germline V gene are SGDLS and YYNGEE. The CDR3 totals 15 residues. Trimming stripped 0 bases from V and 4 bases from J, with 11 bases between. CDR3 region: CASSVGAGDYNEQFF. The CDR3 nucleotides read TGTGCCAGCAGCGTAGGGGCAGGAGATTACAATGAGCAGTTCTTC.

In its sample, this clonotype was seen a few times. CDR3 loop: CATSTRTAVYNSPLHF. CDR3 nucleotides: TGTGCCACCAGCACCCGGACGGCGGTCTATAATTCACCCCTCCACTTT. The chain has TRBV15 and TRBJ1-6; D unresolved. Trimming removed 4 bases at V and 3 bases at J, with 13 bases between. CDR3 length equals 16 residues. Germline V CDR1 and CDR2: LNHNV, YYDKDF (reference sequence).

The chain couples TRBV6-5 to TRBJ2-2; unclear D gene. The CDR3 spans 13 residues. The V end lost 2 bases, the J end lost 7 bases, and 8 bases lay between the germline ends. Germline assignment: CDR1 MNHEY and CDR2 SVGAGI. The CDR3 nucleotides read TGTGCCAGCAGTTACCGATACTACGGGGAGCTGTTTTTT. This translates into CASSYRYYGELFF.

In this sample, this clonotype turned up a few times. The V and J genes are TRBV7-2 and TRBJ2-5; D is undetermined. The CDR3 has 14 amino acids. The germline CDR1 and CDR2 sequences are SGHTA and FQGNSA. V was pared by 2 bases and J by 1 base, with 8 bases between. DNA of the CDR3: TGTGCCAGCAGCTTAATCTCAGCCCAAGAGACCCAGTACTTC. Translated, it gives CASSLISAQETQYF.

This clonotype was observed a handful of times. The chain employs TRBV7-3 and TRBJ2-7; D possibly corresponds to TRBD1 (5 bases). The V end was cut by 0 bases, the J end by 5 bases, with 17 bases between. This CDR3 contains 16 residues. Germline V CDR1 and CDR2: SGHTA, FQGTGA. CDR3 DNA: TGTGCCAGCAGCTTAACAGGGGCTGGAGTGGCCCACGAGCAGTACTTC. Translating gives CASSLTGAGVAHEQYF. Combining the CDR3 with reference TRBV7-3 and TRBJ2-7 gives the whole variable domain GAGVSQTPSNKVTEKGKYVELRCDPISGHTALYWYRQSLGQGPEFLIYFQGTGAADDSGLPNDRFFAVRPEGSVSTLKIQRTERGDSAVYLCASSLTGAGVAHEQYFGPGTRLTVT.

This chain connects TRBV4-2 to TRBJ2-1, with 13 bases that match TRBD2. CDR1 and CDR2 from the germline V gene are LGHNA and YNFKEQ. J lost 13 bases, V lost 0 bases, and 9 bases had no gene match. This CDR3 region has 16 residues. Here the CDR3 reads CASSQDPAGLAGAQFF. As DNA, the CDR3 is TGTGCCAGCAGCCAAGATCCCGCCGGACTAGCGGGGGCACAGTTCTTC.

The gene calls are TRBV20-1 and TRBJ2-1; D remains ambiguous. This CDR3 spans 13 amino acids. Germline V lookup: CDR1 DFQATT, CDR2 SNEGSKA (reference sequence). Trimming left V 0 bases short and J 6 bases short, with 9 bases between. The CDR3 nucleotides are TGCAGTGCTAGAGATCAATACCCCAATGAGCAGTTCTTC. Protein product: CSARDQYPNEQFF.

The chain is built from TRBV7-2 and TRBJ2-3; D unclear. Germline assignment: CDR1 SGHTA and CDR2 FQGNSA. CDR3 size: 17 residues. Deletions cut 4 bases from V and 1 base from J, with 18 bases between. CDR3 protein: CASSSRRAASGTDTQYF. The DNA for the CDR3 is TGTGCCAGCAGCTCGCGCCGGGCCGCAAGCGGCACAGATACGCAGTATTTT.

This clonotype was counted between two and nine times. The chain has TRBV20-1 and TRBJ1-2, with D hard to call. Germline V lookup: CDR1 DFQATT, CDR2 SNEGSKA (reference sequence). V lost 0 bases, J lost 1 base, and 12 bases lay in between. The CDR3 length is 15 residues. In DNA form, the CDR3 reads TGCAGTGCTAGAGATTTTTTGCGTTTTAACTATGGCTACACCTTC. Its protein is CSARDFLRFNYGYTF.

V and J are TRBV28 and TRBJ1-2; D is undetermined. The germline gives CDR1 MDHEN, CDR2 SYDVKM. This CDR3 is built from 12 residues. V was trimmed by 8 bases and J by 7 bases, leaving 14 bases between them. CDR3 region: CASGIGLVGYTF. The CDR3 DNA follows: TGTGCCAGCGGCATAGGACTAGTTGGCTACACCTTC.

The rearrangement uses TRBV5-6 and TRBJ2-5; D not certain. The last part of the DNA fits TRBJ2-7 better; the J call may be wrong. Germline-derived CDR1 and CDR2 are SGHDT and YYEEEE. The CDR3 extends over 14 amino acids. CDR3: CASSKYSMRIEQYF. The CDR3 DNA reads as TGTGCCAGCAGCAAATATAGCATGCGAATCGAGCAGTACTTC.